This TCR beta chain was found in a study of T cell clonotyping in hematopoietic cell transplantation. The assay was immunoSEQ multiplex PCR, and TCRdb's table has in-frame clones only and misses some. The sample yields more than 25,000 clones, around 70% seen once. The CDR3 totals 14 residues. CDR1 is SGHDT, CDR2 YYEEEE, per germline. Trimming shortened V by 1 base and J by 3 bases, and 8 bases separated the two germline ends. As concerns this clone: Its antigen is unknown.

Time point reported: recipient sample about 28 days before transplant, after cytoreduction. General study findings and limits: Without cell sorting, CD4 versus CD8 contributions remain unresolved. At the given depth, recipient repertoires were over 95% de novo clonotypes.

This receptor was obtained from a man aged 45-65 years with myelodysplastic syndrome. Some clones in this sample may be carry-over from other donors' samples. Sequences were derived from peripheral blood mononuclear cells, sampled before stem cell transplant. V is TRBV5-6 and J is TRBJ1-3; TRBD1 is a possible D gene (5 bases). The CDR3 region has the DNA TGTGCCAGCAGCTTGAGGGGTATTGGAAACACCATATATTTT. Translation: CASSLRGIGNTIYF.